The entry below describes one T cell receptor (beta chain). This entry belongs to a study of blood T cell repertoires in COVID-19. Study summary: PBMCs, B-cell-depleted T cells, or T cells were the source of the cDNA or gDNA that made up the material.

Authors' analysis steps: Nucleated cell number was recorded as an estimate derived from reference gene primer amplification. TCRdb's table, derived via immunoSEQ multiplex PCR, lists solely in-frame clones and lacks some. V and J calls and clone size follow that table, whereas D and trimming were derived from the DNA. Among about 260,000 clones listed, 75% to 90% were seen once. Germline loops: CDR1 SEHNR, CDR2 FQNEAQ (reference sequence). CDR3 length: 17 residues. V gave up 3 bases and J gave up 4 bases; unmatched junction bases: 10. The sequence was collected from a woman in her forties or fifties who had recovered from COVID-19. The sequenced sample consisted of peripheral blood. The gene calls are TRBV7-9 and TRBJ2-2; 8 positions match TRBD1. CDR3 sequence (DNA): TGTGCCAGCAGCTTCCCCCGTCAGGGGGCGGTCACCGGGGAGCTGTTTTTT. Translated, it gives CASSFPRQGAVTGELFF.